The rows below give T cell receptor beta chains drawn from one sample of a study of blood T cells in healthy people across ages. TCRdb reanalysed the 5' RACE reads using MiXCR and keeps one entry per CDR3 protein. Of 1.5 million to 2 million distinct CDR3 sequences listed, around 50% are singletons. The sequencing sample was made of blood. These receptors all come from a woman aged 40 to 50 in good health. CDR3s include the opening cysteine and the closing phenylalanine or tryptophan. The D gene is left open where the match is weak. Expanded clones are given a class, and other clones once, few, many or no size at all.

D gene,J gene,clone size,CDR3 length,V gene,CDR3 DNA,CDR3 protein
TRBD1,TRBJ2-7,NA,18,TRBV4-3,TGCGCCAGCAGCCAAGATGGCCCGACAGGGGCCCTCTCCTACGAGCAGTACTTC,CASSQDGPTGALSYEQYF
TRBD1,TRBJ1-5,few,14,TRBV20-1,TGCAGTGGCGAGGACAGGGGGGGCAATCAGCCCCAGCATTTT,CSGEDRGGNQPQHF
TRBD1,TRBJ2-1,NA,16,TRBV6-2/TRBV6-3,TGTGCCAGCGGACCCCGGGGACAGGGGATCTACAATGAGCAGTTCTTC,CASGPRGQGIYNEQFF
NA,TRBJ2-3,NA,15,TRBV24-1,TGTGCCACCAGTGCCGGAGGGCTAAGCACAGATACGCAGTATTTT,CATSAGGLSTDTQYF
NA,TRBJ2-5,NA,18,TRBV7-2,TGTGCCAGCAGCTTATTGGACAGGTCACGGGGGCTAGGGGGGACCCAGTACTTC,CASSLLDRSRGLGGTQYF
NA,TRBJ2-4,NA,15,TRBV7-2,TGTGCCAGCAGCCCGACAGGTGCGGGCAAAAACATTCAGTACTTC,CASSPTGAGKNIQYF
NA,TRBJ1-2,few,16,TRBV7-9,TGTGCCAGCAGCTTAGGTCCCCCGGGTTATGGGGCTGGCTACACCTTC,CASSLGPPGYGAGYTF
NA,TRBJ2-6,NA,16,TRBV5-1,TGCGCCAGCAGAGGGACGCCGACCTCTGGGGCCAACGTCCTGACTTTC,CASRGTPTSGANVLTF
TRBD2,TRBJ2-1,few,18,TRBV4-1,TGCGCCAGCAGCCAAGATGGCGGAGCGGGGGGACCCTACAATGAGCAGTTCTTC,CASSQDGGAGGPYNEQFF
NA,TRBJ1-1,NA,14,TRBV7-9,TGTGCCAGCAGCTTAGAATTCCTCAACACTGAAGCTTTCTTT,CASSLEFLNTEAFF
TRBD2,TRBJ2-1,NA,16,TRBV11-1,TGTGCCAGCAGTTCTACGGGGGGGCCTCGGGAAAATGAGCAGTTCTTC,CASSSTGGPRENEQFF
NA,TRBJ2-3,NA,15,TRBV5-1,TGCGCCAGCAGCGCCCCATGGGGGCCTGGAGATACGCAGTATTTT,CASSAPWGPGDTQYF
TRBD2,TRBJ2-1,NA,12,TRBV29-1,TGCAGCGGTGGGGGGGTCTACAATGAGCAGTTCTTC,CSGGGVYNEQFF
NA,TRBJ2-7,few,13,TRBV5-1,TGCGCCAGCAGCCAGGGGCCAAACTACGAGCAGTACTTC,CASSQGPNYEQYF
NA,TRBJ2-7,few,14,TRBV7-2,TGTGCCAGCAGCTTAGTCGGGCCCCTCGCCGAGCAGTACTTC,CASSLVGPLAEQYF
TRBD2,TRBJ2-4,NA,17,TRBV7-2,TGTGCCAGCAGCTTATCTTCAATTCTAGCGGGGGCCGGTGAGCAGTACTTC,CASSLSSILAGAGEQYF
NA,TRBJ2-6,once,17,TRBV5-1,TGCGCCAGCAGCTTGGCGGAGGGGATCTCTGGGACCAACGTCCTGACTTTC,CASSLAEGISGTNVLTF
TRBD1,TRBJ2-3,once,15,TRBV29-1,TGCAGCGTAACCGGGACAGGGATAGTCGCAGATATGCAGTATTTT,CSVTGTGIVADMQYF
NA,TRBJ2-3,NA,15,TRBV2,TGTGCCAGCGCAGTCCCGGGGCGGGGCACAGATACGCAGTATTTT,CASAVPGRGTDTQYF
TRBD2,TRBJ2-1,NA,19,TRBV5-1,TGCGCCAGCAGCTTGCCGACGGTGGCTAGCGGGGGTAGCACTTGGGAGCAGTTCTTC,CASSLPTVASGGSTWEQFF
TRBD1,TRBJ2-3,many,15,TRBV7-2,TGTGCCAGCAGCTTAGACAGGGGTTACACAGATACGCAGTATTTT,CASSLDRGYTDTQYF
TRBD1,TRBJ1-4,many,15,TRBV28,TGTGCCAGCAGTTCCGACAGGGTAACTAATGAAAAACTGTTTTTT,CASSSDRVTNEKLFF
TRBD1,TRBJ2-7,few,15,TRBV6-5,TGTGCCAGCAGTTACGGCGACAGGGTCGTGAACGAGCAGTACTTC,CASSYGDRVVNEQYF
NA,TRBJ2-3,few,15,TRBV7-2,TGTGCCAGCAGCTTATCCCCAGGGTACAGGGAGGGAGGGTATTTT,CASSLSPGYREGGYF
TRBD1,TRBJ1-6,NA,14,TRBV20-1,TGCAGTGCTACGACGGGACAGATCAATTCACCCCTCCACTTT,CSATTGQINSPLHF
NA,TRBJ1-4,NA,12,TRBV7-9,TGTGCCAGCAGCACCGCTGGGGAAAAACTGTTTTTT,CASSTAGEKLFF
TRBD1,TRBJ2-3,few,16,TRBV24-1,TGTGCCACCAGTGATTTTGCGACAGGGGGCACAGATACGCAGTATTTT,CATSDFATGGTDTQYF
NA,TRBJ1-1,few,14,TRBV27,TGTGCCAGCAGTATTAAACAGGGTCAAACTGAAGCTTTCTTT,CASSIKQGQTEAFF
NA,TRBJ2-5,NA,12,TRBV6-1,TGTGCCAGCAGCGTGACTAGTCGGGACCAGTACTTC,CASSVTSRDQYF
TRBD2,TRBJ2-4,NA,15,TRBV6-5,TGTGCCAGCAGCCACGAAGGAGCGGGAAAAAACATTCAGTACTTC,CASSHEGAGKNIQYF
NA,TRBJ1-2,few,15,TRBV27,TGTGCCAGCAGTTCAATCCTCACTCAGGGCTATGGCTACACCTTC,CASSSILTQGYGYTF
NA,TRBJ2-2,few,15,TRBV7-7,TGTGCTAGCAGCTTGGGGCAGTCGAACACCGGGGAGCTGTTTTTT,CASSLGQSNTGELFF
NA,TRBJ2-5,NA,16,TRBV19,TGTGCCAGTAGCCCCAATCGGGGGGCGACGCAAGAGACCCAGTACTTC,CASSPNRGATQETQYF